The sequence of this TCR beta chain was determined in a study of T cell responses to AZD1222 COVID-19 vaccine. Germline V gene data show CDR1 as MNHEY and CDR2 as SVGEGT. Trimming removed 1 base from V and 4 bases from J; junction bases left unmatched: 7. The CDR3 is made up of 17 amino acids. The data were produced by immunoSEQ multiplex PCR, yet TCRdb's version contains in-frame clones alone and is incomplete. The sample has 150,000 to 200,000 clones, just under 95% seen once. This chain connects TRBV6-2 or TRBV6-3 to TRBJ2-1; 10 bases fit TRBD2. The receptor was derived from an adult who received the MenACWY meningococcal vaccine as a control. Sample: peripheral blood, taken 28 days after the second dose of the MenACWY control vaccine. The CDR3 nucleotides are TGTGCCAGCAGTTACTTGGCTAGCGGGGGCCATTACAATGAGCAGTTCTTC. It yields the protein CASSYLASGGHYNEQFF.